The sample holds one count of the clone carrying this TCR beta chain. The antigen is undetermined. The sample comes from a study of blood T cells in healthy people across ages. Study outcomes and limitations: Those diversity estimates obtained from one million T cells were thought to be underestimates.

A J-beta primer mix and a sample-barcoded 5' primer were used in a second PCR of about 6 to 12 cycles. TCRdb passed the 5' RACE reads through MiXCR, listing each CDR3 protein once. Of hundreds of thousands of distinct CDR3 sequences in the sample, roughly 43% were seen once. The V end was cut by 2 bases, the J end by 0 bases, with 5 bases between. The CDR3 has 15 amino acids. Germline CDR1 is ENHRY and CDR2 is SYGVKD. What was sequenced was blood. The sequence derives from an older woman in good health. The chain carries TRBV10-3 and TRBJ2-6; no clear D. This CDR3 is CAISEGFSGANVLTF. The CDR3 bases are TGTGCCATCAGTGAGGGGTTCTCTGGGGCCAACGTCCTGACTTTC.